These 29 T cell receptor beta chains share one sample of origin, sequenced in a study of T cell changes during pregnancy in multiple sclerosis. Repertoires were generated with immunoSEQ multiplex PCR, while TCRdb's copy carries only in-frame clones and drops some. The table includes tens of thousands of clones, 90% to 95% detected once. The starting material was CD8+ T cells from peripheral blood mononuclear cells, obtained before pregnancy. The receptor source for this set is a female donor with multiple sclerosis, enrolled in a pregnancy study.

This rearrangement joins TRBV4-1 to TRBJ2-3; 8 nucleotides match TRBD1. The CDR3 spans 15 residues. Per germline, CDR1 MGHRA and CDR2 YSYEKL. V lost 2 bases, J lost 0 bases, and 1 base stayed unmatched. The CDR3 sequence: CASSQRQGSTDTQYF. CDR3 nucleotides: TGCGCCAGCAGCCAAAGACAGGGGAGCACAGATACGCAGTATTTT.

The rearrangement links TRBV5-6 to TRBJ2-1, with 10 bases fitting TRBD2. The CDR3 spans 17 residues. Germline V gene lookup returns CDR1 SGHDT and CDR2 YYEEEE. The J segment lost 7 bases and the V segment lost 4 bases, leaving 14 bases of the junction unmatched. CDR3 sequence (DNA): TGTGCCAGCAGCCCGCGGCCCGGGACTAGCGTAAGAAATGAGCAGTTCTTC. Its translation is CASSPRPGTSVRNEQFF.

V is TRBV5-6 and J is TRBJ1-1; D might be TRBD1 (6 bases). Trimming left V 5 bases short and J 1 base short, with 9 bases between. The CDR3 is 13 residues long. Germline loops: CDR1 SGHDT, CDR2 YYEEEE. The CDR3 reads CASRRTENTEAFF. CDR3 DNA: TGTGCCAGCAGGAGGACAGAGAACACTGAAGCTTTCTTT.

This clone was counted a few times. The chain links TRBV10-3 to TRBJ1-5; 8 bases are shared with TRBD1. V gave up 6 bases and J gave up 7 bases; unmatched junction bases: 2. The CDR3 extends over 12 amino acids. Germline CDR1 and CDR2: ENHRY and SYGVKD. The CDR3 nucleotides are TGTGCCATCAGCGACAGGGGACAGCCCCAGCATTTT. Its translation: CAISDRGQPQHF.

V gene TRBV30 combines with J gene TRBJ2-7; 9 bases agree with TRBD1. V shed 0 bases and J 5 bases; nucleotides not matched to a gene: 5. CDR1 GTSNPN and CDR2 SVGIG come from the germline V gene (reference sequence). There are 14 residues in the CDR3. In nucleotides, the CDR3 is TGTGCCTGGAGTGTAACAGGGGGCGTCAACGAGCAGTACTTC. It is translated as CAWSVTGGVNEQYF.

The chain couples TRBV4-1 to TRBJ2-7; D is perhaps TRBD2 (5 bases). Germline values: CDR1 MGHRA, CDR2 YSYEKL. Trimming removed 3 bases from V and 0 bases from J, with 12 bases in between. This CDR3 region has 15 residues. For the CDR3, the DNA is TGCGCCAGCAGCCAGGAACCCGGGAACTCCTACGAGCAGTACTTC. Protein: CASSQEPGNSYEQYF.

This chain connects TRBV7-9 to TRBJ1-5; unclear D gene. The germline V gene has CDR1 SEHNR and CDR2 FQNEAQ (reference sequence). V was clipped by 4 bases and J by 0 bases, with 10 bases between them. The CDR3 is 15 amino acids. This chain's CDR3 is CASSSSRGSNQPQHF. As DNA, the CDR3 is TGTGCCAGCAGCTCAAGTCGAGGTAGCAATCAGCCCCAGCATTTT.

The CDR3 loop is CASSLSDEEETQYF. CDR3 in DNA: TGTGCCAGCAGCTTGTCCGACGAGGAAGAGACCCAGTACTTC. The V and J genes are TRBV7-2 and TRBJ2-5; D is unresolved. The germline V gene encodes CDR1 SGHTA and CDR2 FQGNSA. The CDR3 spans 14 residues. The ends were cut back, 3 bases at V and 3 bases at J, with 11 bases in the middle.

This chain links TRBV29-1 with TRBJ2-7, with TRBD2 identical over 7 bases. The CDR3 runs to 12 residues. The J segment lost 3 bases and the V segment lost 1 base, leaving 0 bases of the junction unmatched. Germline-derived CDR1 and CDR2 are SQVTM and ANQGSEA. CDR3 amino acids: CSVEAGGYEQYF. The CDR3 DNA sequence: TGCAGCGTTGAAGCGGGAGGCTACGAGCAGTACTTC.

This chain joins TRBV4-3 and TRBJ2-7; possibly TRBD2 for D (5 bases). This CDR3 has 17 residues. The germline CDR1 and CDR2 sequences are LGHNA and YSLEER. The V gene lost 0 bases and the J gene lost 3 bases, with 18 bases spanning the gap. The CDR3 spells CASSQDYADSTYYEQYF. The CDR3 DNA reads TGCGCCAGCAGCCAAGATTATGCGGACTCAACCTACTACGAGCAGTACTTC.

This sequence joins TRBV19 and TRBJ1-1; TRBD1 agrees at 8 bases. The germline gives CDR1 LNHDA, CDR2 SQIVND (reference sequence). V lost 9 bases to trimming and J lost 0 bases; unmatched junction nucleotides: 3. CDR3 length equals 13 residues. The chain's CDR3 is CASDRGLNTEAFF. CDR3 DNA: TGTGCCAGCGACAGGGGCTTGAACACTGAAGCTTTCTTT.

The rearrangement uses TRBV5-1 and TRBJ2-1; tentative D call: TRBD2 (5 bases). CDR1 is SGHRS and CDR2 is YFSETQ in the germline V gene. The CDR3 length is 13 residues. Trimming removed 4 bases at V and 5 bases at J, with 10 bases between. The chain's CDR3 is CASSVTNNNEQFF. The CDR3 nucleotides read TGCGCCAGCAGCGTGACTAATAACAATGAGCAGTTCTTC.

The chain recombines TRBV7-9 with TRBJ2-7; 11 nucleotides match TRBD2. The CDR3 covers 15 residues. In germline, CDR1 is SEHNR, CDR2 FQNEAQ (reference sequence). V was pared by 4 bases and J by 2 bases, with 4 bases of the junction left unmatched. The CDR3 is CASSSGLAATYEQYF. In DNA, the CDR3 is TGTGCCAGCAGCTCGGGACTAGCGGCCACCTACGAGCAGTACTTC.

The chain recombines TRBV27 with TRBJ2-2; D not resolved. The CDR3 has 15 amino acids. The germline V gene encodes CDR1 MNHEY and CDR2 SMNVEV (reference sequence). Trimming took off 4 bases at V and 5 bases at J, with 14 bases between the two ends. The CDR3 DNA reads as TGTGCCAGCAGTTCCCCCCTAGGTCCGACCGGGGAGCTGTTTTTT. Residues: CASSSPLGPTGELFF.

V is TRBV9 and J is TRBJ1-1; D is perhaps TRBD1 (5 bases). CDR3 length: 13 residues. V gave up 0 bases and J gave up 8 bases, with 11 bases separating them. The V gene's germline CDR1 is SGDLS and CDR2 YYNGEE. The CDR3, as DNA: TGTGCCAGCAGCGTAGTTGACAGCGACGAAGCTTTCTTT. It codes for CASSVVDSDEAFF.

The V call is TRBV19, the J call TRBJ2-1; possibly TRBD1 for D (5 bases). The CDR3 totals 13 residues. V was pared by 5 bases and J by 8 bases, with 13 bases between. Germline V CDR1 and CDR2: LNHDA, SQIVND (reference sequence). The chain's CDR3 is CASSWGRADEQFF. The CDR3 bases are TGTGCCAGTAGTTGGGGCAGGGCCGATGAGCAGTTCTTC.

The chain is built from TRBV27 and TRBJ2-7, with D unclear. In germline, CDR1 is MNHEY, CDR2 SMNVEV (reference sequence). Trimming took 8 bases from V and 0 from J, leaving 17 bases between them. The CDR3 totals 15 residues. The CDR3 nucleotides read TGTGCCAGCTCCCCTTACCCCCCTAGCTCCTACGAGCAGTACTTC. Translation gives CASSPYPPSSYEQYF.

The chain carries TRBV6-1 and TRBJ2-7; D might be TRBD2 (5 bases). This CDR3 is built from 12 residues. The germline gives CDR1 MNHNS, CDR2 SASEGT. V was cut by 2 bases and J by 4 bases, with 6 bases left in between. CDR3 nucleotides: TGTGCCAGCAGTGAAAGGGAGTACGAGCAGTACTTC. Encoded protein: CASSEREYEQYF.

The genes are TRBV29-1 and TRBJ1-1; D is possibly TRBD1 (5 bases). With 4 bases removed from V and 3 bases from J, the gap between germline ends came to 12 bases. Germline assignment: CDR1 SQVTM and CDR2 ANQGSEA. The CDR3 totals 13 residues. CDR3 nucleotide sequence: TGCAGCGTTGTCGACAGCCCTGACACTGAAGCTTTCTTT. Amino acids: CSVVDSPDTEAFF.

This chain's CDR3 is CASSSGLAGEQFF. The CDR3 nucleotides read TGCGCCAGCAGCTCGGGACTAGCGGGGGAGCAGTTCTTC. This chain links TRBV5-1 with TRBJ2-1, with 13 bases aligning to TRBD2. The V gene end was trimmed by 3 bases and the J gene end by 10 bases; junction bases not matched to a gene: 1. Germline V CDR1 and CDR2: SGHRS, YFSETQ. This CDR3 comprises 13 residues.

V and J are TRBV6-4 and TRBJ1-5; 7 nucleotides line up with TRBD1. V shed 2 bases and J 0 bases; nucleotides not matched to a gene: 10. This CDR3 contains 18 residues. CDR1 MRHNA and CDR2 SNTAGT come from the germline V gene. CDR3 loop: CASSDGTVSYYSNQPQHF. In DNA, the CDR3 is TGTGCCAGCAGTGACGGGACAGTTTCTTACTATAGCAATCAGCCCCAGCATTTT.

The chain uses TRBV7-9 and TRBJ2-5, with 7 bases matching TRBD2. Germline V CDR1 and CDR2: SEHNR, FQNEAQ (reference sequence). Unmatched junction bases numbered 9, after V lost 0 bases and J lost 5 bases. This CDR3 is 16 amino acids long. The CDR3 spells CASSLATSGTGETQYF. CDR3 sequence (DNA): TGTGCCAGCAGCTTAGCGACCAGCGGGACTGGGGAGACCCAGTACTTC.

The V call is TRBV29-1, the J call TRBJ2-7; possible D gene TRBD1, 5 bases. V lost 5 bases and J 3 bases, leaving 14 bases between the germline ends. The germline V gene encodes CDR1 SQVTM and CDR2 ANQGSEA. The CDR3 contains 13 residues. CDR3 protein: CSVTVPDSYEQYF. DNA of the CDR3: TGCAGCGTTACCGTTCCTGACAGCTACGAGCAGTACTTC.

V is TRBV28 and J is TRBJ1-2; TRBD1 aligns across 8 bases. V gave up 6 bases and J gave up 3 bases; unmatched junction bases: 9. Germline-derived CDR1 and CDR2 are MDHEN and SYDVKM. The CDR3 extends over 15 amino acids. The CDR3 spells CASSLPGQVYYGYTF. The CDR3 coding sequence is TGTGCCAGCAGCCTACCGGGACAGGTATACTATGGCTACACCTTC.

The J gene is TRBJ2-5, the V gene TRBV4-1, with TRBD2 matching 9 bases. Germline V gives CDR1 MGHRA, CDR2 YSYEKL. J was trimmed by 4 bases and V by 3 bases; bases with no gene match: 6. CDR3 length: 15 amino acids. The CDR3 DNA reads TGCGCCAGCAGCCACAGCGGGAGGACGGGAGAGACCCAGTACTTC. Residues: CASSHSGRTGETQYF.

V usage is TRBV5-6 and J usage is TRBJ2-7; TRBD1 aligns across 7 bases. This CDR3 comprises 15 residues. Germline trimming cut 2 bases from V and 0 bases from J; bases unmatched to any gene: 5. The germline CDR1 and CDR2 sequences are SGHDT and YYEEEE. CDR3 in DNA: TGTGCCAGCAGCTTCTATTCAGGGGGCTCCTACGAGCAGTACTTC. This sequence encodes CASSFYSGGSYEQYF. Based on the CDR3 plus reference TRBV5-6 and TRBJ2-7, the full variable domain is DAGVTQSPTHLIKTRGQQVTLRCSPKSGHDTVSWYQQALGQGPQFIFQYYEEEERQRGNFPDRFSGHQFPNYSSELNVNALLLGDSALYLCASSFYSGGSYEQYFGPGTRLTVT.

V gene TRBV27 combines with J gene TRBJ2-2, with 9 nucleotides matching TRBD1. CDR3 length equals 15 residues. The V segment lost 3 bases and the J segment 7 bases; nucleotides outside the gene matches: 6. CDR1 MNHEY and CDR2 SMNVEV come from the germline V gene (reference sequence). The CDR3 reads CASSFRDRVVGELFF. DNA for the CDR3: TGTGCCAGCAGTTTTCGGGACAGGGTTGTCGGGGAGCTGTTTTTT.

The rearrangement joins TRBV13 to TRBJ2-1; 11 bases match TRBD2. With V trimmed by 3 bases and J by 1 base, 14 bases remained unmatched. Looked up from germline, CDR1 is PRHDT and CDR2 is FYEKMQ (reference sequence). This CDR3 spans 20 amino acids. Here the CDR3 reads CASSFPSGVLAGGSYNEQFF. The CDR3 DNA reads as TGTGCCAGCAGCTTTCCCTCCGGGGTCCTAGCGGGAGGATCCTACAATGAGCAGTTCTTC.

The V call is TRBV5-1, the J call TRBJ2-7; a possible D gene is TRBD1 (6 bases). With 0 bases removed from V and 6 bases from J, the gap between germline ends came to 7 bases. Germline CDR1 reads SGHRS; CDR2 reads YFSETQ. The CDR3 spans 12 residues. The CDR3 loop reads CASSLEGGEQYF. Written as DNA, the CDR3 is TGCGCCAGCAGCTTGGAAGGGGGCGAGCAGTACTTC.